Below, 26 T cell receptor beta chains from the same sample are listed, as sequenced in a study of T cell responses to AZD1222 COVID-19 vaccine. This table comes from immunoSEQ multiplex PCR, and its TCRdb copy is limited to in-frame clones, with some not included. The table records approximately 130,000 clones, 91% of them present only once. The material sequenced was peripheral blood, taken on day 0 of AZD1222 vaccination. These receptors all come from an adult in good health.

The genes are TRBV11-2 and TRBJ1-2, with 7 bases lining up with TRBD1. Trimming cost V 1 base and J 0 bases; bases outside gene matches: 11. Germline CDR1 reads SGHAT; CDR2 reads FQNNGV. The CDR3 is made up of 18 amino acids. The CDR3 DNA sequence: TGTGCCAGCAGCTTAGCGGCGCCTCAGGGGGGAGCTAACTATGGCTACACCTTC. Its protein product is CASSLAAPQGGANYGYTF.

This clone showed up just once. This sequence joins TRBV28 and TRBJ1-1, with 7 bases matching TRBD1. Trimming at V came to 6 bases and at J to 0 bases, leaving 4 bases not matched to a gene. The CDR3 is 14 amino acids. Germline V gene sequence: CDR1 MDHEN, CDR2 SYDVKM. The CDR3 region is CASRPGQLNTEAFF. DNA of the CDR3: TGTGCCAGCAGACCGGGACAGTTGAACACTGAAGCTTTCTTT.

V is TRBV5-4 and J is TRBJ2-3; D possibly matches TRBD1 or TRBD2 (5 bases each). CDR1 SGHNT and CDR2 YYREEE come from the germline V gene (reference sequence). The CDR3 runs to 13 residues. V was trimmed by 2 bases and J by 5 bases, leaving 9 bases between them. CDR3 sequence reads: CASSFQGVDTQYF. The DNA for the CDR3 is TGTGCCAGCAGCTTCCAGGGAGTAGATACGCAGTATTTT.

The genes are TRBV9 and TRBJ2-4; a possible D gene is TRBD1 (5 bases). The CDR3 sequence is 14 residues long. CDR1 and CDR2 (germline): SGDLS, YYNGEE. V was clipped by 4 bases and J by 8 bases, with 16 bases between them. Written as DNA, the CDR3 is TGTGCCAGCAGCACCCCAGGGTCAGAGGACATTCAGTACTTC. It translates to CASSTPGSEDIQYF.

The sample holds a few counts of this clone. V is TRBV6-5 and J is TRBJ2-7; 11 nucleotides line up with TRBD2. The CDR3 covers 14 residues. V dropped 8 bases and J dropped 6; count of bases not matched to a gene: 9. Germline CDR1 reads MNHEY; CDR2 reads SVGAGI. CDR3 nucleotide sequence: TGTGCCAGCTCACTAGCGGGAGATCGTGTCGAGCAGTACTTC. Protein sequence: CASSLAGDRVEQYF.

The chain is built from TRBV30 and TRBJ1-1; D is unresolved. The CDR3 loop spans 13 amino acids. Trimming took off 4 bases at V and 2 bases at J, with 11 bases between the two ends. Looked up from germline, CDR1 is GTSNPN and CDR2 is SVGIG (reference sequence). The CDR3 spells CAWMRQANTEAFF. The CDR3 nucleotides read TGTGCCTGGATGAGGCAGGCTAACACTGAAGCTTTCTTT. The whole variable domain, filled in from reference TRBV30 and TRBJ1-1, reads SQTIHQWPATLVQPVGSPLSLECTVEGTSNPNLYWYRQAAGRGLQLLFYSVGIGQISSEVPQNLSASRPQDRQFILSSKKLLLSDSGFYLCAWMRQANTEAFFGQGTRLTVV.

The rearrangement links TRBV29-1 to TRBJ2-2, with 9 bases aligning to TRBD1. Germline CDR1 reads SQVTM; CDR2 reads ANQGSEA. Losses at the gene ends were 1 base for V and 6 bases for J; bases not matched to a gene: 6. The length of the CDR3 is 15 residues. CDR3 in DNA: TGCAGCGTTGAAGTAGGGACAGGGAAGGCCGGGGAGCTGTTTTTT. It codes for CSVEVGTGKAGELFF.

The chain combines TRBV21-1 with TRBJ1-5; the D segment call TRBD1 is taken from the table without a DNA check. TRBV21-1 is a pseudogene segment. CDR3 size: 18 residues. CDR3 loop: CASSKALRTGSPNQPQHF. The CDR3 DNA sequence: TGTGCCAGCAGCAAAGCGCTCCGGACAGGGTCCCCCAATCAGCCCCAGCATTTT.

In its sample, this clone was seen once. The chain carries TRBV19 and TRBJ1-3, with D perhaps matching TRBD1 (5 bases). The CDR3 length is 16 residues. Trimming took 6 bases from V and 0 from J, leaving 15 bases between them. In germline, CDR1 is LNHDA, CDR2 SQIVND (reference sequence). The CDR3 region is CASSLRDPTSGNTIYF. Here the CDR3 DNA reads TGTGCCAGTAGCCTACGGGACCCAACCTCTGGAAACACCATATATTTT.

The rearrangement uses TRBV28 and TRBJ2-7; 9 positions match TRBD1. V lost 7 bases to trimming and J lost 3 bases; unmatched junction nucleotides: 13. Germline CDR1 and CDR2: MDHEN and SYDVKM. This CDR3 is 16 amino acids long. The CDR3 DNA reads as TGTGCCAGCAATCCAAGCCCGGGACAGGGAGGCTACGAGCAGTACTTC. Translated: CASNPSPGQGGYEQYF. Combining the CDR3 with reference TRBV28 and TRBJ2-7 gives the whole variable domain DVKVTQSSRYLVKRTGEKVFLECVQDMDHENMFWYRQDPGLGLRLIYFSYDVKMKEKGDIPEGYSVSREKKERFSLILESASTNQTSMYLCASNPSPGQGGYEQYFGPGTRLTVT.

The rearrangement links TRBV7-2 to TRBJ2-3; D unclear. The CDR3 has 15 amino acids. V was clipped by 5 bases and J by 6 bases, with 18 bases between them. Germline V gives CDR1 SGHTA, CDR2 FQGNSA. CDR3 protein: CASSQGPLRTDTQYF. The CDR3 region has the DNA TGTGCCAGCAGCCAAGGGCCCCTACGAACCGATACGCAGTATTTT.

This chain connects TRBV30 to TRBJ2-2; 7 bases align to TRBD1. Germline V gives CDR1 GTSNPN, CDR2 SVGIG (reference sequence). V lost 7 bases to trimming and J lost 1 base; unmatched junction nucleotides: 3. This CDR3 spans 13 amino acids. The CDR3 loop reads CASDRWNTGELFF. CDR3 sequence (DNA): TGTGCCTCGGACAGGTGGAACACCGGGGAGCTGTTTTTT.

This clone was counted a single time. This chain uses TRBV5-1 with TRBJ2-7; D call uncertain. CDR1 is SGHRS and CDR2 is YFSETQ in the germline V gene. CDR3 length equals 13 residues. V lost 3 bases and J 2 bases, leaving 9 bases between the germline ends. CDR3 coding DNA: TGCGCCAGCAGCTCCCCCCAGACCTACGAGCAGTACTTC. It encodes CASSSPQTYEQYF.

This clone was picked up a small number of times. V usage is TRBV7-9 and J usage is TRBJ2-5; the match to TRBD2 covers 8 bases. The CDR3 has 14 residues. V dropped 5 bases and J dropped 4; count of bases not matched to a gene: 6. Germline V lookup: CDR1 SEHNR, CDR2 FQNEAQ (reference sequence). This CDR3 reads CASSPGGGGETQYF. CDR3 DNA sequence: TGTGCCAGCAGCCCCGGGGGGGGAGGAGAGACCCAGTACTTC.

V is TRBV11-3 and J is TRBJ2-3; D tentatively reads TRBD1 or TRBD2 (5 bases each). The CDR3 is 15 residues long. Germline V CDR1 and CDR2: SGHNT, YENEEA. V lost 5 bases to trimming and J lost 0 bases, with 12 bases between them. The CDR3 DNA reads as TGTGCCAGCAGCCCAGGTGGGGGAAGCACAGATACGCAGTATTTT. It is translated as CASSPGGGSTDTQYF.

J is TRBJ1-1 and V is TRBV19; D perhaps matches TRBD1 (5 bases). CDR3 length: 16 amino acids. The germline gives CDR1 LNHDA, CDR2 SQIVND (reference sequence). The ends were cut back, 5 bases at V and 4 bases at J, with 20 bases in the middle. CDR3 loop: CASSPRGYPPLTEAFF. In DNA, the CDR3 is TGTGCCAGTAGTCCCCGGGGCTATCCCCCACTCACTGAAGCTTTCTTT.

Remarks on this clone: Other nucleotide sequences in the sample specify the same CDR3. This chain links TRBV18 with TRBJ2-2; D remains ambiguous. The CDR3 loop spans 12 amino acids. Per the germline V gene, CDR1 is KGHSH and CDR2 is LQKENI. V was pared by 0 bases and J by 8 bases, with 4 bases between. The CDR3 here is CASSPPSGELFF. CDR3 in DNA: TGTGCCAGCTCACCACCCTCGGGGGAGCTGTTTTTT. The whole variable domain, remainder taken from reference TRBV18 and TRBJ2-2, is NAGVMQNPRHLVRRRGQEARLRCSPMKGHSHVYWYRQLPEEGLKFMVYLQKENIIDESGMPKERFSAEFPKEGPSILRIQQVVRGDSAAYFCASSPPSGELFFGEGSRLTVL.

The chain couples TRBV11-2 to TRBJ1-2; 8 bases fit TRBD1. With V trimmed by 0 bases and J by 8 bases, 2 bases remained unmatched. CDR1 is SGHAT and CDR2 is FQNNGV in the germline V gene. The CDR3 totals 13 residues. For the CDR3, the DNA is TGTGCCAGCAGCTTAGACAGGGGGCAAGGCTACACCTTC. This codes for CASSLDRGQGYTF. Drawing the rest from reference TRBV11-2 and TRBJ1-2, the complete variable domain is EAGVAQSPRYKIIEKRQSVAFWCNPISGHATLYWYQQILGQGPKLLIQFQNNGVVDDSQLPKDRFSAERLKGVDSTLKIQPAKLEDSAVYLCASSLDRGQGYTFGSGTRLTVV.

The chain combines TRBV12-3 or TRBV12-4 with TRBJ1-2; D gene unclear. This CDR3 has 13 residues. V lost 3 bases, J lost 5 bases, and 10 bases lay in between. CDR3 coding DNA: TGTGCCAGCAGTTTTCTGTTGGCTTATGGCTACACCTTC. It encodes CASSFLLAYGYTF.

The chain has TRBV4-1 and TRBJ1-2; maybe TRBD1 (6 bases). V was pared by 0 bases and J by 4 bases, with 12 bases between. The germline V gene encodes CDR1 MGHRA and CDR2 YSYEKL. CDR3 length: 15 residues. For the CDR3, the DNA is TGCGCCAGCAGCCAAGAGCCAGGGGTAGCCTATGGCTACACCTTC. This translates into CASSQEPGVAYGYTF.

Remarks on this clone: This sample also contains other DNA sequences that code for the same CDR3. CDR3 bases: TGTGCCAGCAGCCAAGCGGGAGCGGATACGCAGTATTTT. It translates to CASSQAGADTQYF. V is TRBV3-1 (or the pseudogene TRBV3-2) and J is TRBJ2-3, with D possibly matching TRBD2 (6 bases). The germline V gene encodes CDR1 LGHDT and CDR2 YNNKEL (reference sequence). This CDR3 contains 13 residues. Trimming shortened V by 1 base and J by 6 bases, and 8 bases separated the two germline ends.

This chain connects TRBV12-1 to TRBJ1-2; the D call of TRBD1 is as the table states it, not checked on the DNA. TRBV12-1 is labeled a pseudogene. The CDR3 contains 14 residues. CDR3 protein: CASSRTGTGDGYTF. The CDR3 bases are TGTGCCAGCAGCCGAACCGGGACAGGGGATGGCTACACCTTC.

The V gene is TRBV7-9, the J gene TRBJ1-6; no clear D gene. Trimming cost V 1 base and J 5 bases, with 9 bases left between them. Per the germline V gene, CDR1 is SEHNR and CDR2 is FQNEAQ (reference sequence). This CDR3 spans 15 amino acids. CDR3 coding DNA: TGTGCCAGCAGCTTAGAAGGGCCTAATAATTCACCCCTCCACTTT. Protein: CASSLEGPNNSPLHF.

J is TRBJ1-5 and V is TRBV7-8; D might be TRBD1 (6 bases). V shed 5 bases and J shed 9 bases, with 17 bases lying between them. The CDR3 covers 14 residues. The germline gives CDR1 SGHVS, CDR2 FQNEAQ. The CDR3 coding sequence is TGTGCCAGCAGCGGAGACAGGTCCAAATTGCCCCAGCATTTT. Amino acids: CASSGDRSKLPQHF.

The chain links TRBV5-1 to TRBJ1-5; D is unresolved. This CDR3 is built from 13 residues. CDR1 is SGHRS and CDR2 is YFSETQ in the germline V gene. V shed 2 bases and J shed 1 base, with 4 bases lying between them. CDR3 sequence reads: CASSFDSNQPQHF. CDR3 DNA sequence: TGCGCCAGCAGCTTCGACAGCAATCAGCCCCAGCATTTT.

The chain is built from TRBV2 and TRBJ2-7; D tentatively fits TRBD1 or TRBD2 (5 bases each). The V end lost 0 bases, the J end lost 2 bases, and 14 bases lay between the germline ends. The CDR3 spans 16 residues. Germline assignment: CDR1 SNHLY and CDR2 FYNNEI. In DNA, the CDR3 is TGTGCCAGCAGTGAAGCGGGTGGGAGAGGGGCCTACGAGCAGTACTTC. As protein: CASSEAGGRGAYEQYF.